Reported below is one T cell receptor beta chain. TCRdb's table, derived via immunoSEQ multiplex PCR, lists solely in-frame clones and lacks some. The repertoire holds around 46,000 clones, with about 90% as singletons. The entry originates in a study of blood T cell repertoires in COVID-19. On the study more broadly: Sample material is recorded as cDNA or gDNA derived from T cells, B-cell-depleted T cells, or PBMCs.

This CDR3 is 14 amino acids long. Trimming pared 6 bases from V and 4 bases from J, leaving 12 bases between. Germline CDR1 SEHNR, CDR2 FQNEAQ (reference sequence). This TCR came from a woman older than 75 with COVID-19, enrolled during active disease. Input material: peripheral blood. The J gene is TRBJ2-2, the V gene TRBV7-9, with a weak D call TRBD1 (6 bases). This CDR3 is CASRLQGGTGELFF. The CDR3 nucleotides are TGTGCCAGCAGGCTACAGGGCGGCACCGGGGAGCTGTTTTTT.